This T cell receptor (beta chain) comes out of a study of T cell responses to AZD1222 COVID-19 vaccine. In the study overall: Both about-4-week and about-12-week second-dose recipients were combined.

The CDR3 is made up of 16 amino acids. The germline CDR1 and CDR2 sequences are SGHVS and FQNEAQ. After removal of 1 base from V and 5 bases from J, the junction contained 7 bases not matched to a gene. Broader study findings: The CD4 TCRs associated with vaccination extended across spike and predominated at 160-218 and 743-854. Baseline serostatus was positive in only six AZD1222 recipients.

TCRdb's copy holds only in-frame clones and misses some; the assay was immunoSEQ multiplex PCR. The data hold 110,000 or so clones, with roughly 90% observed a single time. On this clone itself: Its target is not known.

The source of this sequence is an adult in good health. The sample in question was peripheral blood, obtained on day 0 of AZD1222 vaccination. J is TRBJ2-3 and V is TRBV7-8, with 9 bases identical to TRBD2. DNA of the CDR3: TGTGCCAGCAGCTTAGAGGCGGGGGGGCGGGTAGATACGCAGTATTTT. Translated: CASSLEAGGRVDTQYF.